This T cell receptor beta chain was identified during a study of cytomegalovirus exposure and HLA in healthy donors (dated by TCRdb to the late 2010s). About the full investigation: An earlier analysis of some 600 of the donors reported 276 Gb of sequence data and 95 million to 140 million unique TCR beta sequences obtained from 150 million to 200 million T cells. The study combined high-throughput TCR immunosequencing, statistical association of individual TCRs with disease status, and machine learning to predict cytomegalovirus infection status. An early release covering roughly 600 HLA-typed donors comprised 250 to 350 gigabases of sequencing data and roughly 86 million unique TCR sequences. Donor age, sex, ethnicity and CMV serostatus were compiled together with the repertoire data. A separate validation cohort of roughly 120 different subjects was used in addition to the roughly 640-subject first cohort. A later genetic analysis used genome-wide SNP genotypes for about 60% of the roughly 700 donors, treating that subset as a discovery cohort. The study was designed to test whether signatures of past pathogen exposure could be identified by cataloging public T cell receptors. Of the 350 to 450 genotyped donors, 65% to 90% fell in the genetic ancestry cluster associated with self-reported Caucasian donors. A later analysis re-analyzed previously published TCR beta repertoires from 550 to 700 donors and added high-resolution HLA genotyping to study TCR occurrence patterns. Several DR-DQ haplotypes were handled as single units for association and clustering because linkage in the cohort was strong. The number of donors typed differed by locus, with roughly 629-640 for A, B, C, DRB1 and DQB1, around 500 for DQA1, approximately 580 for DPA1, and around 460 for DPB1. HLA typing included class I and class II loci at four-digit resolution. The T cell repertoires of under 750 subjects were profiled by immunosequencing and related to cytomegalovirus serostatus. Rather than drawing on any new phenotypic data, the later analysis identified candidate immune exposures from TCR beta sequences and the way those sequences occurred across donors. All discovery cohort repertoires had been generated on a single sequencing platform. To decide whether each TCR beta V gene segment behaved as functional or pseudogenic, an earlier analysis of some 580 of the donors relied on high-throughput TCR beta sequencing. Among 398 genotyped donors of the cohort, an average of roughly 230,000 unique TCR beta nucleotide sequences was sequenced per donor, of which about 19% were non-productive.

The library was generated by the immunoSEQ multiplex PCR assay. The multiplex PCR relied on a mix of 60 forward primers for TCR Vbeta segments and 13 reverse primers for TCR Jbeta segments. Amplification of the CDR3 region of rearranged TCR beta genes was performed with a multiplex PCR assay on genomic DNA. The Illumina HiSeq System was used to sequence the amplified TCR beta libraries as 87-base-pair reads. For the original study's pipeline: A later analysis counted 75 million to 100 million unique TCR beta chains across the 640 or so repertoires, and some 11 million of these chains were shared by at least two donors. To remove PCR and sequencing errors, raw reads were error-corrected and collapsed into unique sequences using a nearest-neighbor algorithm that merged closely related sequences. CDR3 sequences were aligned to IMGT reference sequences to assign V, D and J gene segments. For a sequence to be retained, a match of at least six nucleotides to both a V gene segment and a J gene segment was required. Rearrangements were classified as productive when the CDR3 lacked stop codons and remained in frame with V and J, and all other rearrangements were classified as non-productive. CDR3 was defined by IMGT convention, running from the second conserved V-encoded cysteine to the conserved J-encoded phenylalanine. Sequences without an unambiguous match to a single V gene segment were excluded from the earlier analysis of almost 600 of the donors. An earlier analysis of several hundred of the donors classified V segments as functional when productive rearrangements were above 56.7% and as segregating when the standard deviation between donors was above 5%. A statistical classification framework was developed to diagnose cytomegalovirus status using the catalog of TCR beta chain sequences. A later analysis assigned V and J genes by comparing TCR nucleotide sequences with IMGT/GENE-DB human TR gene sequences. In a later analysis, CDR3 sequences and most-parsimonious VDJ recombination scenarios were assigned using the TCRdist pipeline. A later analysis defined each TCR beta chain by its CDR3 amino acid sequence plus V-gene family, and excluded reads lacking a unique V-gene family. As a way to deal with suspected cross-contamination and a sequencing artifact, a later analysis dropped more than 500 nucleotide sequences that were highly shared and had low generation probability. In a later analysis, a clonal expansion index was calculated for each public chain from normalized within-repertoire ranks of inferred template counts. Generation probabilities in a later analysis came from a VDJ recombination model fitted to out-of-frame rearrangements, and those results were checked against IGoR. A later analysis scored TCR-TCR, TCR-HLA and TCR-CMV co-occurrence with hypergeometric tests, applying a repertoire-size bias correction to TCR pairs. To estimate false discovery rates, a later analysis permuted the HLA or CMV assignments 20 times. In a later analysis, co-occurring TCRs were grouped using DBSCAN, and TCRdist sequence similarity was added for clustering within HLA-allele-positive subsets. Repertoires with fewer than 30,000 or more than 120,000 public chains, plus five repertoires with anomalous nucleotide sharing, were excluded from co-occurrence clustering. Here the immuneACCESS table is served through TCRdb, limited to in-frame sequences with V and J called. Missing clones are a known gap in these copies; in checked studies unresolved V genes cover under half, and the rest lacks a known reason. V and J calls and clone size follow that table, whereas D and trimming were derived from the DNA. This sample gives 100,000 or so clones in total; 70% to 80% of them show up just once. The ten largest account for roughly 2.6% of the sample.

The cohort comprised around 690 healthy bone marrow donors. All cohort members were sampled while nominally healthy, although unrecorded immune exposures were likely present. The donor was CMV seropositive and was included in the group of 270 or so seropositive cohort members. A peripheral blood sample was collected from each donor, and TCR beta sequencing was performed on peripheral blood mononuclear cells. Genomic DNA was extracted from the blood cell samples with the Qiagen DNeasy Blood Extraction Kit. Germline trimming amounts to 1 base on V and 0 bases on J, with 5 as the count of junction bases outside the gene matches. From the cysteine through the phenylalanine, the CDR3 covers 16 amino acids. Of all the DNA, just the CDR3 is kept, 48 bases in frame from base 1. Taken from the germline V gene, the CDR1 and CDR2 loops are SGHTA and FQGTGA. Concerning this clone itself: Its target antigen remains unknown. No much larger clone is present one base from it, and per-base qualities are unavailable.

What the authors observed across the whole study: In this cohort, only TCR beta chains were sequenced, and detectable features were limited by the absence of alpha or paired-chain data. According to a later analysis, parvovirus B19, influenza, CMV and Epstein-Barr virus appeared linked to several top co-occurrence clusters. A later analysis found that TCR association rates varied across HLA loci, with DRB1 alleles showing the most associated TCRs and HLA-C alleles the fewest. The only immune exposure information available for the cohort was CMV serostatus. The sequencing pipeline was judged likely to have produced a cluster of highly shared sequence variants as a technical artifact. Some IMGT-functional V segments, including TRBV6-2 and TRBV6-3, could not be distinguished by the 87-base-pair reads and were therefore excluded. In a later genetic analysis, fewer N-insertions in productive TCRs were reported among donors in an Asian-associated ancestry cluster than the approximately 710-donor mean. In a later analysis, 15,000 to 20,000 TCR beta sequences were associated with specific HLA alleles at a false discovery rate of 0.05. Cytomegalovirus status was reported to be diagnosed by the classifier with high specificity and sensitivity in both the original and validation cohorts. A further reported finding was that TCR beta sequences accurately predicted the HLA-A and HLA-B alleles for most subjects in the first cohort. The earlier analysis of around 600 of the donors excluded 15 to 20 rarely observed V segments, including chromosome 9 orphons, because counts were too low. The study listed 150 to 200 TCR beta chains as associated with cytomegalovirus. In an earlier analysis of under 600 of the donors, most TCR beta V segments were observed in productive rearrangements about 90% or about 30% of the time, broadly matching IMGT annotations. When HLA alleles, especially DR and DQ, strongly co-occurred, TCR associations were difficult to assign to individual alleles. According to the authors, the approach could potentially be generalized to other disease states and immunological phenotypes. A later analysis found that HLA-associated TCR beta chains were more clonally expanded and had lower generation probabilities than equally common non-associated chains. Correlated functional status among segregating V segments might be attributable to linkage disequilibrium, but an unknown experimental factor could not be ruled out. In a later analysis, most CMV-associated TCR beta chains were found to appear HLA-restricted, with HLA associations seemingly driven largely by CMV exposure. Because some donors lacked HLA typing at each locus, the association tests relied only on the typed subset. In a later genetic analysis, a missense DCLRE1C variant was associated with V-gene and J-gene trimming of TCR beta chains, and the association was replicated in an independent cohort. Most TCR sequences were observed very rarely across donors, whereas some public TCRs were present in many individuals. The presence/absence analyses assumed that sequencing depth was roughly uniform across donors, and that assumption may not be true. A few of the identified cytomegalovirus-associated TCR beta chains were confirmed in vitro to be specific for cytomegalovirus antigens.

Recombination linked TRBV7-3 to TRBJ2-5; 7 middle bases align to TRBD1. Sequences were obtained from PBMCs. The clonotype was recovered from a man in his fifties in good health and CMV-seropositive. CDR3 region: CASSLIGTGDQETQYF. In nucleotides, the sequence is TGTGCCAGCAGCTTAATCGGCACAGGGGACCAAGAGACCCAGTACTTC.